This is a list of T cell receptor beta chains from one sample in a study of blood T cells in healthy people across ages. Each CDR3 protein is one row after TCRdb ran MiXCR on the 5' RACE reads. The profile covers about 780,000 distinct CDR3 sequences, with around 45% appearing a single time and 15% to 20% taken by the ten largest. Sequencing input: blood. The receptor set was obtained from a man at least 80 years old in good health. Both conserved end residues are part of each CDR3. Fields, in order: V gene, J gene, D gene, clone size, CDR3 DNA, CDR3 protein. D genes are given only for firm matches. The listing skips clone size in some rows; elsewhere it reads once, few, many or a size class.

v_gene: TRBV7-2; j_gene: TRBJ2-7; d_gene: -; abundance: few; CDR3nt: TGTGCCAGCAGCTTAGGCCCGCAGGGAGGCACCTACGAGCAGTACTTC; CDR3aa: CASSLGPQGGTYEQYF
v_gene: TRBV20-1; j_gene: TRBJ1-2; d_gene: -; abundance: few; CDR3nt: TGCAGTGCTAGCGGGGGACCCAGTAACTATGGCTACACCTTC; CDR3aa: CSASGGPSNYGYTF
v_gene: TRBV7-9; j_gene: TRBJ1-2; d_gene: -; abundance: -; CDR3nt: TGTGCCAGCAGCGTGGGTCAGGGGACTGAGGGCTACACCTTC; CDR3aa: CASSVGQGTEGYTF
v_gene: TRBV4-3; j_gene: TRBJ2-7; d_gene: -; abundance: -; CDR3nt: TGCGCCAGCAGCCAAGTAACGGGTGCGGCCTACGAGCAGTACTTC; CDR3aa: CASSQVTGAAYEQYF
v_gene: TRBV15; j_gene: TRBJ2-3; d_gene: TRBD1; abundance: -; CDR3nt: TGTGCCGCCACAGGGGGCGGGAGCACAGATACGCAGTATTTT; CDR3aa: CAATGGGSTDTQYF
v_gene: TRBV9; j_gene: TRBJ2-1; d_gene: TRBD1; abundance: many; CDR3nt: TGTGCCAGCAGCCACAACGGACAGGGGCGACGGGAAGACTATGAGCAGTTCTTC; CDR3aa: CASSHNGQGRREDYEQFF
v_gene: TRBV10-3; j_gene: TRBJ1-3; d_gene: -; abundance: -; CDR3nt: TGTGCCATCAGTGATCTAACCCACGATATCTCTGGAAACACCATATATTTT; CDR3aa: CAISDLTHDISGNTIYF
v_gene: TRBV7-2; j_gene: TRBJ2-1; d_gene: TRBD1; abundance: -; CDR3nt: TGTGCCAGCAGCCGTCCGACAGGGATGTCGGGCAATGAGCAGTTCTTC; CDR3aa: CASSRPTGMSGNEQFF
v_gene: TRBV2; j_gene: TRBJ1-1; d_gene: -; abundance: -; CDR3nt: TGTGCCAGCAGTGAAGCGGAGATGAACACTGAAGCTTTCTTT; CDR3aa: CASSEAEMNTEAFF
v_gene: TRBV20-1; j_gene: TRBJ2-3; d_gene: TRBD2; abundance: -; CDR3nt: TGCAGTGCTAGACCCCTTAGTGGGAGGGCCCCAGATACGCAGTATTTT; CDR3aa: CSARPLSGRAPDTQYF
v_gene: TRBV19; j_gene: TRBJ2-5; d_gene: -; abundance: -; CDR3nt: TGTGCCAGTAGTAGCGGCGGGGGCTTGTTGGAGACCCAGTACTTC; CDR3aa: CASSSGGGLLETQYF
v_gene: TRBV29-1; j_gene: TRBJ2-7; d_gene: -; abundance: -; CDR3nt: TGCAGCGTTGAAGGAGAGGGATCCCCTTACGAGCAGTACTTC; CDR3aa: CSVEGEGSPYEQYF
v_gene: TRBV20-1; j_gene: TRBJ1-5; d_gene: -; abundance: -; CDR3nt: TGCAGTGCTAGACCGGACAGACCCTATAGCAATCAGCCCCAGCATTTT; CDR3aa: CSARPDRPYSNQPQHF
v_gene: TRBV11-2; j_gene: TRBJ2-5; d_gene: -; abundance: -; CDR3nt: TGTGCCAGCAGCTCCCTACTCCAAGCGAATGAGCAGTACTTC; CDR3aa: CASSSLLQANEQYF
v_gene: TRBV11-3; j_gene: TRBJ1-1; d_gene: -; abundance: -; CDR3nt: TGTGCCAGCAGCCAAGAACAGGGCCAAGAAGCTTTCTTT; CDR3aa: CASSQEQGQEAFF
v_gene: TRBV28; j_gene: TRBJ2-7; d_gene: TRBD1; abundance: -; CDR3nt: TGTGCCAGCAGTTATGATACAGGGACAGGGACATACGGGCAGTACTTC; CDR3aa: CASSYDTGTGTYGQYF
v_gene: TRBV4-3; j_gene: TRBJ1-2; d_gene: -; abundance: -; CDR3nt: TGCGCCAGCAGCCAAAGTTTAGACTCCCATGGCTACACCTTC; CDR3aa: CASSQSLDSHGYTF
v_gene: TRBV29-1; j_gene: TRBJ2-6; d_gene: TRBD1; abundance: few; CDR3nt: TGCAGCGCCACCCTCCGGAGACAGGGGACAAGCTCTGGGGCCAACGTCCTGACTTTC; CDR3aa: CSATLRRQGTSSGANVLTF
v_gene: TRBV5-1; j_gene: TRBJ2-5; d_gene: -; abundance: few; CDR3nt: TGCGCCAGCAGCATGGGCCAGGGAAGAGAGACCCAGTACTTC; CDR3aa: CASSMGQGRETQYF
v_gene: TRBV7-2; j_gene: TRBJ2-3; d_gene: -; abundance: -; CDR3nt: TGTGCCAGCAGCTGGGATGATGGGACAGATACGCAGTATTTT; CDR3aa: CASSWDDGTDTQYF